Ten or more counts support the clone carrying this T cell receptor beta chain. Its cognate antigen is unknown. This sample is drawn from a study of prognosis after radiotherapy for stage I lung cancer. Looking at the study overall: Under 15 cases involved newly diagnosed primary stage I lung tumors, and roughly 5 involved oligometastatic NSCLC subsequent to surgical resection of the primary tumor. Patients were approximately 13 men and five to seven women aged roughly 53 to 85, median around 76 years. Study results and caveats: It is unknown whether the expanded TCR clones recognize the tumor.

The authors amplified TCR beta CDR3 from genomic DNA using two-round multiplex PCR. The use of primers specific to each TRBV and TRBJ gene characterized first-round PCR. TCRdb independently ran MiXCR on the multiplex PCR reads; one entry per CDR3 protein. Of about 35,000 distinct CDR3 sequences listed, about 34% were seen once; the top ten hold roughly 17%. The V end was cut by 2 bases, the J end by 0 bases, with 11 bases between. Germline CDR1 and CDR2: MNHNS and SASEGT. The CDR3 runs 15 residues. The source was PBMCs, collected before or after stereotactic body radiation therapy (not recorded which). V and J are TRBV6-1 and TRBJ2-7, with a weak D call TRBD2 (5 bases). This clonotype originated in a donor of 50 years or more with non-small cell lung cancer. This chain's CDR3 is CASSEPGSFSYEQYF. CDR3 nucleotide sequence: TGTGCCAGCAGTGAACCGGGAAGCTTCTCCTACGAGCAGTACTTC.